This is a list of T cell receptor beta chains from one sample in a study of OX40 agonist ivuxolimab in advanced cancers. The table came from immunoSEQ multiplex PCR; TCRdb's copy has only in-frame clones and leaves some out. Among around 39,000 clones, around 90% were seen once, and the ten largest hold around 4%. Source: CD4+ or CD8+ T cells sorted from blood, taken in a trial of the OX40 agonist ivuxolimab. The receptors here all came from an adult with an advanced solid tumor such as melanoma, head and neck, liver or kidney cancer. The CDR3 runs from the conserved cysteine through the conserved F or W. D genes are given only for firm matches. The size field is filled for only some rows; it gives once, few, many or a size class.

v_gene: TRBV5-4
j_gene: TRBJ2-5
d_gene: -
abundance: -
CDR3aa: CASSRTGVQETQYF

v_gene: TRBV6-5
j_gene: TRBJ1-1
d_gene: -
abundance: -
CDR3aa: CASSRDLLNTEAFF

v_gene: TRBV5-6
j_gene: TRBJ2-1
d_gene: -
abundance: -
CDR3aa: CASSLFNEQFF

v_gene: TRBV28
j_gene: TRBJ2-1
d_gene: -
abundance: -
CDR3aa: CASREKNNEQFF

v_gene: TRBV5-8
j_gene: TRBJ1-5
d_gene: -
abundance: -
CDR3aa: CASTSLWSRGAQPQHF

v_gene: TRBV28
j_gene: TRBJ2-6
d_gene: TRBD1
abundance: -
CDR3aa: CASRDRAGANVLTF

v_gene: TRBV5-8
j_gene: TRBJ2-5
d_gene: -
abundance: -
CDR3aa: CASSLGAYQETQYF

v_gene: TRBV28
j_gene: TRBJ1-2
d_gene: TRBD1
abundance: -
CDR3aa: CASSLGRGPGGYTF

v_gene: TRBV29-1
j_gene: TRBJ1-1
d_gene: -
abundance: -
CDR3aa: CSVGRQTYMNTEAFF

v_gene: TRBV7-6
j_gene: TRBJ2-3
d_gene: -
abundance: -
CDR3aa: CASSLVPPTTGGAGVNTQYF

v_gene: TRBV2
j_gene: TRBJ1-1
d_gene: TRBD1
abundance: once
CDR3aa: CASSERRQGAEAFF

v_gene: TRBV18
j_gene: TRBJ1-4
d_gene: -
abundance: -
CDR3aa: CASSRAGTPLGEKLFF

v_gene: TRBV7-3
j_gene: TRBJ2-3
d_gene: TRBD2
abundance: once
CDR3aa: CASSPIAGGPKNTQYF

v_gene: TRBV15
j_gene: TRBJ1-2
d_gene: -
abundance: -
CDR3aa: CATSGRTELYGYTF

v_gene: TRBV6-4
j_gene: TRBJ1-2
d_gene: -
abundance: -
CDR3aa: CASYDWTERGYTF

v_gene: TRBV4-1
j_gene: TRBJ2-3
d_gene: -
abundance: -
CDR3aa: CASSQGPIGHPDTQYF

v_gene: TRBV21-1
j_gene: TRBJ1-5
d_gene: -
abundance: -
CDR3aa: CASSRGDRVSQPQHF

v_gene: TRBV11-2
j_gene: TRBJ1-1
d_gene: -
abundance: -
CDR3aa: CASSLAAGAGTEAFF

v_gene: TRBV7-6
j_gene: TRBJ1-5
d_gene: -
abundance: -
CDR3aa: CASSLGSDGNQPQHF

v_gene: TRBV28
j_gene: TRBJ2-2
d_gene: -
abundance: -
CDR3aa: CASSADRELFF

v_gene: TRBV27
j_gene: TRBJ1-3
d_gene: -
abundance: -
CDR3aa: CASAVDRLSSGNTIYF

v_gene: TRBV30
j_gene: TRBJ2-3
d_gene: -
abundance: -
CDR3aa: CAWSVEGRSNTDTQYF

v_gene: TRBV2
j_gene: TRBJ1-1
d_gene: -
abundance: -
CDR3aa: CAGASTGDTEAFF

v_gene: TRBV27
j_gene: TRBJ1-5
d_gene: -
abundance: -
CDR3aa: CASSLRAPGQPQHF

v_gene: TRBV2
j_gene: TRBJ1-3
d_gene: -
abundance: -
CDR3aa: CASSEAVSAGNTIYF

v_gene: TRBV30
j_gene: TRBJ1-5
d_gene: -
abundance: -
CDR3aa: CAWSPRDLGQPQHF

v_gene: TRBV5-1
j_gene: TRBJ2-1
d_gene: -
abundance: -
CDR3aa: CASSPSPLASYNEQFF

v_gene: TRBV6-5
j_gene: TRBJ2-7
d_gene: -
abundance: few
CDR3aa: CASSHREGYEQYF

v_gene: TRBV7-6
j_gene: TRBJ2-3
d_gene: -
abundance: -
CDR3aa: CASSLVPVLRGASTDTQYF

v_gene: TRBV27
j_gene: TRBJ2-3
d_gene: -
abundance: -
CDR3aa: CATRAWVRTDTQYF

v_gene: TRBV28
j_gene: TRBJ1-5
d_gene: -
abundance: -
CDR3aa: CASSPDPSRPQHF

v_gene: TRBV6-5
j_gene: TRBJ1-5
d_gene: -
abundance: -
CDR3aa: CASSYSGGLEPQHF

v_gene: TRBV19
j_gene: TRBJ1-2
d_gene: -
abundance: once
CDR3aa: CASNPTPANYGYTF

v_gene: TRBV4-2
j_gene: TRBJ1-5
d_gene: -
abundance: -
CDR3aa: CASSQGRNQPQHF

v_gene: TRBV30
j_gene: TRBJ2-3
d_gene: -
abundance: -
CDR3aa: CAWTGQLGGTDTQYF

v_gene: TRBV2
j_gene: TRBJ1-1
d_gene: -
abundance: -
CDR3aa: CANLPGPWNTEAFF

v_gene: TRBV6-6
j_gene: TRBJ1-5
d_gene: -
abundance: once
CDR3aa: CASSQSNQPQHF

v_gene: TRBV13
j_gene: TRBJ1-2
d_gene: -
abundance: -
CDR3aa: CASSLGPLYGYTF

v_gene: TRBV7-9
j_gene: TRBJ1-2
d_gene: TRBD1
abundance: -
CDR3aa: CASSSPAAGGGYTF

v_gene: TRBV6-1
j_gene: TRBJ1-1
d_gene: TRBD1
abundance: once
CDR3aa: CATLEQGKGTEAFF

v_gene: TRBV23-1
j_gene: TRBJ2-5
d_gene: -
abundance: once
CDR3aa: CASSRDAQETQYF

v_gene: TRBV7-9
j_gene: TRBJ2-5
d_gene: -
abundance: -
CDR3aa: CASSLGRAQGKFETQYF

v_gene: TRBV4-2
j_gene: TRBJ2-2
d_gene: -
abundance: once
CDR3aa: CASSQVNGELFF

v_gene: TRBV2
j_gene: TRBJ2-3
d_gene: -
abundance: -
CDR3aa: CASSQDERTDTQYF

v_gene: TRBV9
j_gene: TRBJ1-2
d_gene: -
abundance: -
CDR3aa: CASSVDGSIGGYTF

v_gene: TRBV10-3
j_gene: TRBJ2-2
d_gene: TRBD2
abundance: -
CDR3aa: CAISSGRRDTGELFF

v_gene: TRBV9
j_gene: TRBJ2-7
d_gene: -
abundance: -
CDR3aa: CASSVGGREVYEQYF

v_gene: TRBV7-8
j_gene: TRBJ2-7
d_gene: -
abundance: -
CDR3aa: CASSLGGRTGRF